What follows are 23 T cell receptor beta chains derived from one specimen sequenced in a study of immune heterogeneity within non-small cell lung tumors. Bulk tumor genomic DNA (approximately 570 ng per sample) served as template. Widely spaced biopsies, several per primary tumor, were obtained at surgery. Surgery that was curative in intent was performed on patients with untreated, newly diagnosed non-small cell lung cancer. Multiplex PCR was performed with 32 V and 13 J primers, and it amplified TCR beta CDR3. MiXCR, applied by TCRdb to the multiplex PCR reads, yields one record per CDR3 protein. The sample holds approximately 4,500 distinct CDR3 sequences, nearly 25% seen once. The specimen was lung tumor tissue. Receptor source: a man in his fifties with non-small cell lung cancer.

This clonotype was seen repeatedly, ten times or more. No conserved phenylalanine or tryptophan is present at the end of the CDR3, so a read error is the likely explanation. The chain couples TRBV2 to TRBJ1-1; D ambiguous. CDR1 and CDR2 from the germline V gene are SNHLY and FYNNEI. Trimming pared 7 bases from V and 0 bases from J, leaving 15 bases between. The CDR3 sequence is 15 residues long. This CDR3 is CASNWGGEVNTEAFV. The DNA for the CDR3 is TGTGCCAGCAATTGGGGTGGGGAGGTGAACACTGAAGCTTTCGTT.

Remarks on this clonotype: The conserved final phenylalanine or tryptophan is absent from the CDR3, which likely points to a read error. This rearrangement joins TRBV11-2 to TRBJ1-1, with a weak D call TRBD1 (5 bases). From germline, CDR1 is SGHAT and CDR2 FQNNGV. The V end lost 5 bases, the J end lost 2 bases, and 21 bases lay between the germline ends. CDR3 length equals 17 residues. CDR3 bases: TGTGCCAGCAGCCGAGGGCCCGGGACGGCCTGTAACACTGAAGCTTTCTCT. This gives the protein CASSRGPGTACNTEAFS.

To note about this clonotype: Being one base from a much bigger clone, this may be a read error. V is TRBV20-1 and J is TRBJ1-2; D ambiguous. Trimming pared 1 base from V and 2 bases from J, leaving 8 bases between. The V gene's germline CDR1 is DFQATT and CDR2 SNEGSKA (reference sequence). The CDR3 covers 13 residues. CDR3 residues: CSARGPSNYGYTF. CDR3 nucleotides: TGCAGTGCTAGAGGGCCGTCCAACTATGGCTACACCTTC.

In its sample, this clonotype ranks as medium-sized (0.01 to 0.1%). The chain joins TRBV9 to TRBJ1-2, with D possibly being TRBD1 (6 bases). The CDR3 contains 13 residues. The germline gives CDR1 SGDLS, CDR2 YYNGEE. V was shortened by 0 bases and J by 7 bases, with 10 bases between the two germline ends. The CDR3 coding sequence is TGTGCCAGCAGCGTAGTACAGGGATCTGGCTACACCTTC. Residues: CASSVVQGSGYTF.

This clonotype was recorded many times. This chain links TRBV9 with TRBJ1-4; TRBD1 is a possible D gene (6 bases). The CDR3 runs 14 residues. Trimming removed 3 bases from V and 1 base from J, with 7 bases in between. Germline CDR1 is SGDLS and CDR2 is YYNGEE. The CDR3 DNA reads as TGTGCCAGCAGCGAGGGGGTAACTAATGAAAAACTGTTTTTT. This sequence encodes CASSEGVTNEKLFF.

This clonotype counts as medium-sized (0.01 to 0.1%). The rearrangement joins TRBV20-1 to TRBJ2-1, with 9 positions matching TRBD1. Looked up from germline, CDR1 is DFQATT and CDR2 is SNEGSKA (reference sequence). The CDR3 contains 15 residues. V was clipped by 5 bases and J by 7 bases; unmatched bases: 12. The CDR3 loop reads CSAPGQGNVGNEQFF. The CDR3 DNA follows: TGCAGTGCTCCGGGACAGGGTAATGTCGGGAATGAGCAGTTCTTC.

At least ten counts were recorded for this clonotype. The CDR3 DNA reads as TGCGCCAGCAGCTTGGAGTGGGGCGCAGAGACCCAGTACTTC. Translation: CASSLEWGAETQYF. This rearrangement joins TRBV5-1 to TRBJ2-5, with D perhaps TRBD1 (5 bases). The V end was cut by 0 bases, the J end by 4 bases, with 10 bases between. Germline CDR1 SGHRS, CDR2 YFSETQ. The CDR3 has 14 residues.

This clonotype counts as large. The gene calls are TRBV27 and TRBJ2-3, with D uncertain. Germline V CDR1 and CDR2: MNHEY, SMNVEV (reference sequence). Trimming took 3 bases from V and 2 from J, leaving 9 bases between them. CDR3 length equals 14 residues. The CDR3 DNA is TGTGCCAGCAGTTTGTCGCCGAACACAGATACGCAGTATTTT. This sequence encodes CASSLSPNTDTQYF.

Relative to its sample, this clonotype is medium-sized. V and J are TRBV19 and TRBJ1-5; D perhaps matches TRBD1 (6 bases). Germline V gene sequence: CDR1 LNHDA, CDR2 SQIVND (reference sequence). This CDR3 region has 15 residues. V lost 5 bases, J lost 2 bases, and 13 bases lay in between. The CDR3 is CASSDWGGGNQPQHF. The DNA for the CDR3 is TGTGCCAGTAGTGATTGGGGGGGCGGCAATCAGCCCCAGCATTTT. The full variable domain, its missing parts supplied by reference TRBV19 and TRBJ1-5, is DGGITQSPKYLFRKEGQNVTLSCEQNLNHDAMYWYRQDPGQGLRLIYYSQIVNDFQKGDIAEGYSVSREKKESFPLTVTSAQKNPTAFYLCASSDWGGGNQPQHFGDGTRLSIL.

This clonotype ranks as medium-sized. V and J are TRBV6-5 and TRBJ1-5, with TRBD1 matching 7 bases. J lost 4 bases, V lost 2 bases, and 5 bases had no gene match. Germline-derived CDR1 and CDR2 are MNHEY and SVGAGI. The CDR3 is 15 residues long. CDR3 residues: CASSYAGGKNQPQHF. CDR3 bases: TGTGCCAGCAGTTACGCAGGGGGTAAAAATCAGCCCCAGCATTTT.

The CDR3 loop reads CATSRDRELGEPQHF. The CDR3 coding sequence is TGTGCCACCAGCAGAGATAGGGAACTTGGGGAGCCCCAGCATTTT. The chain uses TRBV15 and TRBJ1-5; D is ambiguous. V was pared by 0 bases and J by 8 bases, with 14 bases between. The CDR3 loop spans 15 amino acids. Germline V gene data show CDR1 as LNHNV and CDR2 as YYDKDF (reference sequence).

This clonotype was seen a few times. A much larger clone differs by one base, so this may be a read error. The V and J genes are TRBV6-1 and TRBJ2-1, with TRBD1 matching 9 bases. The germline V gene has CDR1 MNHNS and CDR2 SASEGT. V lost 6 bases, J lost 3 bases, and 6 bases stayed unmatched. The CDR3 loop spans 15 amino acids. The CDR3 coding sequence is TGTGCCAGCAGGAGGGACAGGGTCGTCTACAATGAGCAGTTCTTC. It codes for CASRRDRVVYNEQFF.

By share, this clonotype ranks as medium-sized. The CDR3 nucleotides are TGCAGTGCTATTGCGAATACCTACGAGCAGTACTTC. This encodes CSAIANTYEQYF. The chain links TRBV20-1 to TRBJ2-7; unclear D gene. CDR3 length: 12 residues. Trimming removed 4 bases at V and 2 bases at J, with 9 bases between. Germline CDR1 reads DFQATT; CDR2 reads SNEGSKA (reference sequence).

This rearrangement joins TRBV3-1 to TRBJ2-3; 11 bases match TRBD2. Germline CDR1 is LGHDT and CDR2 is YNNKEL (reference sequence). The CDR3 consists of 15 residues. V trimming: 6 bases; J trimming: 0 bases; junction bases outside the gene matches: 2. For the CDR3, the DNA is TGTGCCAGCAGACGACTAGCGGGGAGCACAGATACGCAGTATTTT. Translated: CASRRLAGSTDTQYF.

The chain employs TRBV27 and TRBJ1-5, with 9 bases that match TRBD1. The CDR3 totals 15 residues. Germline V lookup: CDR1 MNHEY, CDR2 SMNVEV (reference sequence). V trimming: 2 bases; J trimming: 9 bases; junction bases outside the gene matches: 8. The CDR3 here is CASSLGDREPRPQHF. The CDR3, as DNA: TGTGCCAGCAGTTTAGGGGACAGGGAACCTAGGCCCCAGCATTTT.

The chain carries TRBV7-8 and TRBJ1-1; D is perhaps TRBD1 (5 bases). The CDR3 totals 17 residues. From germline, CDR1 is SGHVS and CDR2 FQNEAQ. Trimming cost V 2 bases and J 1 base, with 17 bases left between them. CDR3 in DNA: TGTGCCAGCAGCTTAATGGGGCTTATCATCGAGAACACTGAAGCTTTCTTT. Its translation is CASSLMGLIIENTEAFF.

Comment on this clonotype: At one boundary the junction diverges from the germline segment, which might be a read error. The CDR3 coding sequence is TGTGCCAGCAGTTTTGGGGAGGAGAACACTGAAGCTCTCTTT. Protein product: CASSFGEENTEALF. The chain employs TRBV12-3 or TRBV12-4 and TRBJ1-1; D remains ambiguous. This CDR3 has 14 residues.

The V gene is TRBV7-8, the J gene TRBJ2-1; D might be TRBD1 (5 bases). V lost 8 bases and J 3 bases, leaving 11 bases between the germline ends. Germline V gives CDR1 SGHVS, CDR2 FQNEAQ. CDR3 length: 13 amino acids. The CDR3 loop is CASLVQGYNEQFF. The CDR3 DNA is TGTGCCAGCTTAGTTCAGGGCTACAATGAGCAGTTCTTC.

Comment on this clonotype: At one end, the junction sequence differs from germline, possibly due to a read error. J is TRBJ2-7 and V is TRBV5-1; the D call may be TRBD1 or TRBD2 (5 bases each). CDR1 SGHRS and CDR2 YFSETQ come from the germline V gene. The CDR3 is 14 amino acids. The CDR3: CSSSFGWGPYEQYF. For the CDR3, the DNA is TGCTCCAGCAGCTTTGGTTGGGGACCCTACGAGCAGTACTTC.

By its share, this clonotype is large. The V call is TRBV18, the J call TRBJ1-2; D may be TRBD1 (5 bases). Germline values: CDR1 KGHSH, CDR2 LQKENI. V shed 5 bases and J shed 2 bases, with 9 bases lying between them. The CDR3 has 13 amino acids. This chain's CDR3 is CASSWGENYGYTF. In DNA form, the CDR3 reads TGTGCCAGCTCATGGGGCGAGAACTATGGCTACACCTTC.

This clonotype is deemed medium-sized (0.01 to 0.1%). DNA for the CDR3: TGCAGTGCCGCAATACAGATAGCGGGGGGGCCCCGATACCACAATGAGCAGTTCTTC. Amino acid sequence: CSAAIQIAGGPRYHNEQFF. The V gene is TRBV20-1, the J gene TRBJ2-1; TRBD2 matches 11 bases. V lost 6 bases to trimming and J lost 5 bases; unmatched junction nucleotides: 21. This CDR3 spans 19 amino acids. Per germline, CDR1 DFQATT and CDR2 SNEGSKA (reference sequence).

This clonotype was found many times. The gene calls are TRBV7-6 and TRBJ2-5, with TRBD1 identical over 8 bases. The germline gives CDR1 SGHVS, CDR2 FNYEAQ. The CDR3 is 12 amino acids. Germline trimming cut 5 bases from V and 4 bases from J; bases unmatched to any gene: 0. The CDR3 protein is CASSGTGETQYF. CDR3 nucleotides: TGTGCCAGCAGCGGGACAGGAGAGACCCAGTACTTC.

This clonotype qualifies as medium-sized. The V and J genes are TRBV27 and TRBJ2-5; TRBD1 aligns across 9 bases. Germline-derived CDR1 and CDR2 are MNHEY and SMNVEV (reference sequence). The CDR3 loop spans 15 amino acids. After removal of 5 bases from V and 5 bases from J, the junction contained 9 bases not matched to a gene. The CDR3 loop is CASSPGTGLKETQYF. CDR3 bases: TGTGCCAGCAGTCCTGGGACAGGGTTGAAGGAGACCCAGTACTTC.